These T cell receptor beta chains were read from a single sample in a study of shared clonotypes between healthy human individuals. This table comes from immunoSEQ multiplex PCR, and its TCRdb copy is limited to in-frame clones, with some not included. The table has some 1.1 million clones, roughly 77% seen once. Specimen: memory CD4+ T cells from PBMCs. These receptors all come from a young man in good health. Some clones in this sample may be carry-over from other donors' samples. Each CDR3 is given with its conserved first and last residue. Each record gives: V gene, D gene, J gene, clone size, CDR3 DNA, CDR3 protein. D genes are given only for firm matches. Not all rows give a size; the values are once, few, many and, for expanded clones, a class.

V gene: TRBV2
D gene: -
J gene: TRBJ1-2
clone size: -
CDR3 DNA: TGTGCCAGCAGTCTCATGCAGGACCCTCCTGGCTACACCTTC
CDR3 protein: CASSLMQDPPGYTF

V gene: TRBV2
D gene: -
J gene: TRBJ2-7
clone size: -
CDR3 DNA: TGTGCCAGCAAGAGGTTGTACGAGCAGTACTTC
CDR3 protein: CASKRLYEQYF

V gene: TRBV7-8
D gene: TRBD2
J gene: TRBJ2-2
clone size: -
CDR3 DNA: TGTGCCAGCAGCTTAGCGGGACTAGCGGGGAGGGTAGCAATCACCGGGGAGCTGTTTTTT
CDR3 protein: CASSLAGLAGRVAITGELFF

V gene: TRBV5-6
D gene: -
J gene: TRBJ2-7
clone size: -
CDR3 DNA: TGTGCCAGCAGCTCACAGGGTGGGCGGGAAGGCGAGCAGTACTTC
CDR3 protein: CASSSQGGREGEQYF

V gene: TRBV30
D gene: -
J gene: TRBJ1-2
clone size: few
CDR3 DNA: TGTGCCTGGAGCGCGGACCGGGGGTATGGCTACACCTTC
CDR3 protein: CAWSADRGYGYTF

V gene: TRBV27
D gene: -
J gene: TRBJ2-5
clone size: -
CDR3 DNA: TGTGCCAGCAGCTCCAGCAGGGCCCAAGAGACCCAGTACTTC
CDR3 protein: CASSSSRAQETQYF

V gene: TRBV2
D gene: -
J gene: TRBJ1-5
clone size: -
CDR3 DNA: TGTGCCAGCAGTGAACTCTGGAATCAGCCCCAGCATTTT
CDR3 protein: CASSELWNQPQHF

V gene: TRBV15
D gene: -
J gene: TRBJ2-7
clone size: -
CDR3 DNA: TGTGCCACCAGCAGAGACCCGACCTACTCCTACGAGCAGTACTTC
CDR3 protein: CATSRDPTYSYEQYF

V gene: TRBV5-4
D gene: -
J gene: TRBJ1-2
clone size: -
CDR3 DNA: TGTGCCAGCAGCTTGGATTCAGGGTTGGGCTATGGCTACACCTTC
CDR3 protein: CASSLDSGLGYGYTF

V gene: TRBV28
D gene: -
J gene: TRBJ1-1
clone size: -
CDR3 DNA: TGTGCCAGCAGTTCCCGTGAAAAAGCTTTCTTT
CDR3 protein: CASSSREKAFF

V gene: TRBV19
D gene: -
J gene: TRBJ1-5
clone size: -
CDR3 DNA: TGTGCCAGTACAGACAGACCCAACGGCAATCAGCCCCAGCATTTT
CDR3 protein: CASTDRPNGNQPQHF

V gene: TRBV28
D gene: -
J gene: TRBJ2-7
clone size: -
CDR3 DNA: TGTGCCAGCAGGGGCTCGGGTGGTAAATACGAGCAGTACTTC
CDR3 protein: CASRGSGGKYEQYF

V gene: TRBV28
D gene: -
J gene: TRBJ1-1
clone size: few
CDR3 DNA: TGTGCCAGCAGTTTAGTAGGGAACACTGAAGCTTTCTTT
CDR3 protein: CASSLVGNTEAFF

V gene: TRBV11-2
D gene: TRBD2
J gene: TRBJ2-7
clone size: -
CDR3 DNA: TGTGCCAGCAGCCTAGCACGGGGGAGGGGCTTCTACGAGCAGTACTTC
CDR3 protein: CASSLARGRGFYEQYF